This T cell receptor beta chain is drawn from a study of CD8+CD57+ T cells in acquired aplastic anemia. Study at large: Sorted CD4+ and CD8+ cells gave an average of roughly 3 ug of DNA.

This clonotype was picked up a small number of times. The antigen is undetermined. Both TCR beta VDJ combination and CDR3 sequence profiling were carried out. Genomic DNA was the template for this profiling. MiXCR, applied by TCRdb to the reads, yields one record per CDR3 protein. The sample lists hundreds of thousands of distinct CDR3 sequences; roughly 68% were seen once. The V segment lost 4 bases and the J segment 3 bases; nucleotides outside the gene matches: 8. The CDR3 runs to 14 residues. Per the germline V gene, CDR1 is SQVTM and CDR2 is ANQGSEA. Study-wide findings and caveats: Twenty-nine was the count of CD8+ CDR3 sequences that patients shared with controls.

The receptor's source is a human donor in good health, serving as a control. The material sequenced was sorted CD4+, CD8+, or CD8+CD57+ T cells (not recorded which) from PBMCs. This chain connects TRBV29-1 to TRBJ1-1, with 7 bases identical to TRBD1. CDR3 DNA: TGCAGCGTTGGATGGGGGACAGATGACACTGAAGCTTTCTTT. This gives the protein CSVGWGTDDTEAFF. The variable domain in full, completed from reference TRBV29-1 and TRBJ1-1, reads SAVISQKPSRDICQRGTSLTIQCQVDSQVTMMFWYRQQPGQSLTLIATANQGSEATYESGFVIDKFPISRPNLTFSTLTVSNMSPEDSSIYLCSVGWGTDDTEAFFGQGTRLTVV.